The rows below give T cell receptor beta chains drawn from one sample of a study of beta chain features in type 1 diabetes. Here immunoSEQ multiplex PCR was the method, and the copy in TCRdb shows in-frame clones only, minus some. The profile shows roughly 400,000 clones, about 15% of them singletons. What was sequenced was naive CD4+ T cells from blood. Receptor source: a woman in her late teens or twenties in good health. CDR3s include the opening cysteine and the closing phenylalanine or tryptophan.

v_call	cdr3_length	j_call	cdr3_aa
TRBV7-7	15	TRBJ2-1	CASSLRTGGSDEQFF
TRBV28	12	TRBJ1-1	CASLNRVAEAFF
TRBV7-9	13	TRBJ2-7	CASSAEGGLEQYF
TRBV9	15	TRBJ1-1	CASSPPGLLNTEAFF
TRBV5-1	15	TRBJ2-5	CASSFTSGRQETQYF
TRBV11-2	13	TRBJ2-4	CASRSLAKNIQYF
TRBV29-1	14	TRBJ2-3	CSVERGRNLDTQYF
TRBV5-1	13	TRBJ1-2	CASSLRWLGDYTF
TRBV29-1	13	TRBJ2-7	CSVDGFPPYEQYF
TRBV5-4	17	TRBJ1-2	CASSLASAVIPNYGYTF
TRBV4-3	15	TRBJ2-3	CASSPRDRAADTQYF
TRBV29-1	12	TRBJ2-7	CSVATVTYEQYF
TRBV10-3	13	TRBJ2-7	CAAKTGGINEQYF
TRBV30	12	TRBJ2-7	CASRDSAYEQYF
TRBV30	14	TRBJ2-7	CAWEKAAGTYEQYF
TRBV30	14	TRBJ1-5	CAWSVTGGISPQHF
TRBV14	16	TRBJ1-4	CASSPGRAGSNEKLFF
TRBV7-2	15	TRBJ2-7	CASSSGLAGGGGQYF
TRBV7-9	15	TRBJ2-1	CASSFGLATGNEQFF
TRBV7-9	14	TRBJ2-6	CASSFDTRANVLTF
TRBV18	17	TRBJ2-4	CASSPDRTQLAKNIQYF
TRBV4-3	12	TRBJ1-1	CASRRRGIEAFF
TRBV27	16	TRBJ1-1	CASSSLPTQGNTEAFF
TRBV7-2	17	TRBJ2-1	CASSAGPSGLPYNEQFF
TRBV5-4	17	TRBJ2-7	CASSSRKLQGTGYEQYF
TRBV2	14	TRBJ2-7	CASRGGTPLGEQYF
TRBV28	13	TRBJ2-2	CASSLRRSGELFF
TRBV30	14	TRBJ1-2	CAWSYGTEGYGYTF
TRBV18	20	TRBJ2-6	CASSPSLQGTGLFGANVLTF
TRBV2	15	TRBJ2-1	CASSLGQGTYNEQFF
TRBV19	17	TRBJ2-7	CASSPGGGTPGEYEQYF
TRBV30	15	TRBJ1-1	CAWTILGLTDTEAFF
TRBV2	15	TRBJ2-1	CASTTGLAGRNEQFF
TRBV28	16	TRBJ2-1	CASSLRQGALYNEQFF
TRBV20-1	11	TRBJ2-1	CSARGANEQFF
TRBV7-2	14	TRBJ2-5	CASSLGGGVETQYF
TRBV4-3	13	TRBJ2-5	CASSHRTLETQYF
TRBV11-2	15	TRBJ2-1	CASSFLAGVDNEQFF
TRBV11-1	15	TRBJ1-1	CASSLAGQGESEAFF
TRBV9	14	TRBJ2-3	CASSVRLAEDTQYF
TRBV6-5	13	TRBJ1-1	CASSLWGDTEAFF
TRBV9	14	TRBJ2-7	CASSVFRDTYEQYF
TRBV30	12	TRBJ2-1	CAWRTSGNEQFF
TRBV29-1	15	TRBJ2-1	CSVFSRGRSYNEQFF
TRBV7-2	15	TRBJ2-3	CASSLGLGATDTQYF
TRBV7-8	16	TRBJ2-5	CASSPLRLAKGETQYF